This is a list of T cell receptor beta chains from one sample in a study of blood T cell repertoires in COVID-19. Method: immunoSEQ multiplex PCR; TCRdb's copy keeps in-frame clones and lacks some. The sample includes 170,000 or so clones, about 83% seen only once; the top ten take roughly an eighth. The sample consisted of peripheral blood. The receptors stem from a woman in her 70s with COVID-19, enrolled during active disease. The CDR3 runs from the conserved cysteine through the conserved F or W. D genes are given only for firm matches.

cdr3_nt: TGTGCCAGCAGCTTCGATCAGGGGGCGCATACTGAAGCTTTCTTT
cdr3_aa: CASSFDQGAHTEAFF
j_call: TRBJ1-1
d_call: TRBD1
v_call: TRBV7-2

cdr3_nt: TGTGCCAGTAGTCTGGGACAGGGGGTAGATACGCAGTATTTT
cdr3_aa: CASSLGQGVDTQYF
j_call: TRBJ2-3
d_call: TRBD1
v_call: TRBV19

cdr3_nt: TGTGCCAGCAAGAACGTTCCTGGGGGGGACTCTAATGAAAAACTGTTTTTT
cdr3_aa: CASKNVPGGDSNEKLFF
j_call: TRBJ1-4
d_call: .
v_call: TRBV25-1

cdr3_nt: TGTGCCAGCAGCCAACGGACAGTCCCTGACTCTGGAAACACCATATATTTT
cdr3_aa: CASSQRTVPDSGNTIYF
j_call: TRBJ1-3
d_call: .
v_call: TRBV4-2

cdr3_nt: TGTGCCAGCAGCTTAGGGCAAATAGCCAAAAACATTCAGTACTTC
cdr3_aa: CASSLGQIAKNIQYF
j_call: TRBJ2-4
d_call: .
v_call: TRBV11-2

cdr3_nt: TGTGCCAGCAGTTTAGTGGGAGGCGAGCAGTACTTC
cdr3_aa: CASSLVGGEQYF
j_call: TRBJ2-7
d_call: .
v_call: TRBV27

cdr3_nt: TGTGCCAGCAGCTTATTCGTGGCAGAGAACACTGAAGCTTTCTTT
cdr3_aa: CASSLFVAENTEAFF
j_call: TRBJ1-1
d_call: .
v_call: TRBV7-9

cdr3_nt: TGTGCCAGCAGTTTTAGTACTAGCGGGAGGTGGGTCCAAGAGACCCAGTACTTC
cdr3_aa: CASSFSTSGRWVQETQYF
j_call: TRBJ2-5
d_call: TRBD2
v_call: TRBV28

cdr3_nt: TGTGCCAGCTCACCAATCAGCGGGGATCCCGAGCAGTACTTC
cdr3_aa: CASSPISGDPEQYF
j_call: TRBJ2-7
d_call: TRBD2
v_call: TRBV18

cdr3_nt: TGTGCCAGTAGTTCACGAGGTGGAAGCAATCAGCCCCAGCATTTT
cdr3_aa: CASSSRGGSNQPQHF
j_call: TRBJ1-5
d_call: .
v_call: TRBV19